This entry lists 32 T cell receptor beta chains sequenced from one sample in a study of blood T cell repertoires in COVID-19. Clones were read by immunoSEQ multiplex PCR, and TCRdb kept only the in-frame ones, dropping some. The sample yields around 100,000 clones, around 90% seen once. Sample: peripheral blood. Every receptor here comes from a man in his sixties with COVID-19, enrolled during active disease.

V gene TRBV9 combines with J gene TRBJ1-2; D call uncertain. Germline V gene data show CDR1 as SGDLS and CDR2 as YYNGEE. The CDR3 is 18 residues long. Trimming pared 4 bases from V and 0 bases from J, leaving 22 bases between. Here the CDR3 reads CASSPQLGRLSSNYGYTF. CDR3 coding DNA: TGTGCCAGCAGCCCACAGTTGGGGAGATTAAGCTCTAACTATGGCTACACCTTC.

The chain recombines TRBV5-1 with TRBJ2-5; maybe TRBD2 (6 bases). Germline-derived CDR1 and CDR2 are SGHRS and YFSETQ. V dropped 2 bases and J dropped 2 bases, with 10 bases sitting between them. This CDR3 has 14 residues. The CDR3 here is CASSLPGLQETQYF. CDR3 coding DNA: TGCGCCAGCAGCTTACCGGGACTTCAAGAGACCCAGTACTTC. Filled out from reference TRBV5-1 and TRBJ2-5, the complete variable domain reads KAGVTQTPRYLIKTRGQQVTLSCSPISGHRSVSWYQQTPGQGLQFLFEYFSETQRNKGNFPGRFSGRQFSNSRSEMNVSTLELGDSALYLCASSLPGLQETQYFGPGTRLLVL.

The chain couples TRBV9 to TRBJ1-1; D is perhaps TRBD1 (6 bases). With 4 bases removed from V and 6 bases from J, the gap between germline ends came to 16 bases. The CDR3 runs 14 residues. Germline values: CDR1 SGDLS, CDR2 YYNGEE. CDR3 DNA: TGTGCCAGCAGCCCCGAAGGGAGGGGGTCTGAAGCTTTCTTT. As protein: CASSPEGRGSEAFF.

This clone has a single count. This chain uses TRBV3-1 (or the pseudogene TRBV3-2) with TRBJ2-7; 9 positions match TRBD1. This CDR3 has 16 residues. Germline V CDR1 and CDR2: LGHDT, YNNKEL (reference sequence). Trimming cost V 4 bases and J 7 bases; bases outside gene matches: 14. CDR3 protein: CASSPWPQQGAGEQYF. For the CDR3, the DNA is TGTGCCAGCAGCCCCTGGCCCCAACAGGGGGCGGGAGAGCAGTACTTC.

J is TRBJ1-4 and V is TRBV7-3; TRBD1 matches at 9 bases. The germline V gene has CDR1 SGHTA and CDR2 FQGTGA. With 5 bases clipped from V and 10 bases from J, the junction kept 8 bases outside the gene matches. The CDR3 is 14 amino acids. CDR3 sequence (DNA): TGTGCCAGCAGCAAACAGGGGGCGGAGAGAAAACTGTTTTTT. It is translated as CASSKQGAERKLFF.

CDR3 protein: CASSLAPTGTDYNEQFF. In DNA, the CDR3 is TGTGCCAGCAGCTTGGCCCCCACAGGGACCGACTACAATGAGCAGTTCTTC. The chain joins TRBV5-8 to TRBJ2-1; maybe TRBD1 (6 bases). V was pared by 0 bases and J by 3 bases, with 16 bases between. In germline, CDR1 is SGHTS, CDR2 YDEGEE. The CDR3 has 17 amino acids.

This chain uses TRBV14 with TRBJ2-1; D gene ambiguous. Germline-derived CDR1 and CDR2 are SGHDN and FVKESK. The CDR3 contains 17 residues. With 3 bases removed from V and 2 bases from J, the gap between germline ends came to 17 bases. The DNA of the CDR3 is TGTGCCAGCAGCCAGTCACTTTTTGACAAGACCTACAATGAGCAGTTCTTC. As protein: CASSQSLFDKTYNEQFF.

This chain uses TRBV7-3 with TRBJ2-5; D gene uncertain. The V end was cut by 1 base, the J end by 7 bases, with 10 bases between. This CDR3 has 13 amino acids. The germline gives CDR1 SGHTA, CDR2 FQGTGA. In nucleotides, the CDR3 is TGTGCCAGCAGCTTAAACGCCGGCGGGACCCAGTACTTC. The encoded protein is CASSLNAGGTQYF.

The V call is TRBV7-2, the J call TRBJ2-2, with D hard to call. Germline-derived CDR1 and CDR2 are SGHTA and FQGNSA. The CDR3 totals 14 residues. V was shortened by 5 bases and J by 3 bases, with 10 bases between the two germline ends. CDR3 DNA sequence: TGTGCCAGCAGCCTCGACTCTCACACCGGGGAGCTGTTTTTT. Encoded protein: CASSLDSHTGELFF. Looking up the rest from reference TRBV7-2 and TRBJ2-2 gives the full variable domain: GAGVSQSPSNKVTEKGKDVELRCDPISGHTALYWYRQSLGQGLEFLIYFQGNSAPDKSGLPSDRFSAERTGGSVSTLTIQRTQQEDSAVYLCASSLDSHTGELFFGEGSRLTVL.

This chain uses TRBV23-1 with TRBJ2-5; TRBD2 matches 7 bases. Being an ORF, TRBV23-1 has a function that is uncertain. V dropped 0 bases and J dropped 4; count of bases not matched to a gene: 5. This CDR3 has 15 residues. CDR3 nucleotides: TGCGCCAGCAGTCAATCAGCGGGGAGGTTAGAGACCCAGTACTTC. Translated, it gives CASSQSAGRLETQYF.

V usage is TRBV5-1 and J usage is TRBJ2-7, with TRBD2 matching 9 bases. The V segment lost 0 bases and the J segment 1 base; nucleotides outside the gene matches: 2. The CDR3 runs 15 residues. CDR1 and CDR2 from the germline V gene are SGHRS and YFSETQ. CDR3 sequence: CASSLESGRSYEQYF. The CDR3 region has the DNA TGCGCCAGCAGCTTGGAAAGCGGGAGGTCCTACGAGCAGTACTTC. Using reference TRBV5-1 and TRBJ2-7 for the parts outside the CDR3, the full variable domain is KAGVTQTPRYLIKTRGQQVTLSCSPISGHRSVSWYQQTPGQGLQFLFEYFSETQRNKGNFPGRFSGRQFSNSRSEMNVSTLELGDSALYLCASSLESGRSYEQYFGPGTRLTVT.

The chain couples TRBV28 to TRBJ1-1; 9 nucleotides match TRBD1. Germline CDR1 MDHEN, CDR2 SYDVKM. The CDR3 runs 14 residues. V dropped 6 bases and J dropped 1; count of bases not matched to a gene: 3. The CDR3 DNA reads as TGTGCCAGCAGCCTGACAGGGGGGAACACTGAAGCTTTCTTT. Protein product: CASSLTGGNTEAFF.

This clone has a single count. Other DNA sequences in this specimen translate into the identical CDR3. The V gene is TRBV29-1, the J gene TRBJ1-5; 10 nucleotides match TRBD1. The CDR3 contains 12 residues. The V gene end was trimmed by 6 bases and the J gene end by 5 bases; junction bases not matched to a gene: 1. Germline loops: CDR1 SQVTM, CDR2 ANQGSEA. CDR3 region: CSVGQGDQPQHF. The CDR3 nucleotides read TGCAGCGTCGGACAGGGGGATCAGCCCCAGCATTTT.

The chain is built from TRBV7-2 and TRBJ2-7; D gene unclear. Germline values: CDR1 SGHTA, CDR2 FQGNSA. Trimming cost V 4 bases and J 1 base, with 5 bases left between them. The CDR3 length is 12 residues. The CDR3 region has the DNA TGTGCCAGCAGCTCCTTATCCTACGAGCAGTACTTC. Amino acids: CASSSLSYEQYF.

V gene TRBV19 combines with J gene TRBJ1-2; 12 positions agree with TRBD1. Looked up from germline, CDR1 is LNHDA and CDR2 is SQIVND (reference sequence). Unmatched junction bases numbered 6, after V lost 6 bases and J lost 4 bases. The CDR3 covers 15 residues. The CDR3, as DNA: TGTGCCAGTAGGACCGGGACAGGGGGCCTCTATGGCTACACCTTC. Translated, it gives CASRTGTGGLYGYTF.

The chain recombines TRBV6-5 with TRBJ1-2; D unclear. V lost 6 bases to trimming and J lost 3 bases, with 14 bases between them. CDR3 length: 14 amino acids. CDR1 is MNHEY and CDR2 is SVGAGI in the germline V gene. This chain's CDR3 is CASSRLVSDYGYTF. The CDR3 DNA is TGTGCCAGCAGCCGCCTCGTCTCGGACTATGGCTACACCTTC.

The CDR3: CASSVSGEGYQETQYF. For the CDR3, the DNA is TGTGCCAGCAGCGTCTCCGGGGAGGGGTACCAAGAGACCCAGTACTTC. V and J are TRBV9 and TRBJ2-5; 7 bases match TRBD2. Looked up from germline, CDR1 is SGDLS and CDR2 is YYNGEE. Trimming took 2 bases from V and 0 from J; bases not matched to a gene: 7. The CDR3 runs to 16 residues.

This chain uses TRBV7-9 with TRBJ2-1; tentative D call: TRBD2 (5 bases). The CDR3 runs 15 residues. The V gene's germline CDR1 is SEHNR and CDR2 FQNEAQ (reference sequence). V was cut by 3 bases and J by 4 bases, with 13 bases left in between. The CDR3 is CASSFNGKRYNEQFF. DNA of the CDR3: TGTGCCAGCAGCTTCAACGGGAAGAGGTACAATGAGCAGTTCTTC.

V and J are TRBV11-3 and TRBJ1-1; D possibly corresponds to TRBD1 (6 bases). Germline CDR1 reads SGHNT; CDR2 reads YENEEA. The CDR3 has 14 residues. The V gene lost 4 bases and the J gene lost 3 bases, with 12 bases spanning the gap. As DNA, the CDR3 is TGTGCCAGCAGCTACGCACAGGGTGACACTGAAGCTTTCTTT. Residues: CASSYAQGDTEAFF.

This clone was observed once. This chain links TRBV30 with TRBJ2-1; TRBD1 matches 10 bases. The CDR3 length is 15 residues. V was clipped by 0 bases and J by 6 bases; unmatched bases: 5. Germline CDR1 GTSNPN, CDR2 SVGIG (reference sequence). CDR3 coding DNA: TGTGCCTGGAGTGTTGGGACAGGGGTAGGCAATGAGCAGTTCTTC. As protein: CAWSVGTGVGNEQFF.

The rearrangement links TRBV30 to TRBJ2-3; tentatively, D is TRBD2 (5 bases). V shed 2 bases and J shed 6 bases, with 21 bases lying between them. The germline V gene has CDR1 GTSNPN and CDR2 SVGIG (reference sequence). CDR3 length: 16 amino acids. The CDR3 here is CAWSRYLVRERDTQYF. CDR3 nucleotide sequence: TGTGCCTGGAGTAGGTACCTAGTGAGGGAACGGGATACGCAGTATTTT.

This clone was seen only once. The chain combines TRBV28 with TRBJ2-7, with D perhaps matching TRBD1 (5 bases). V gave up 5 bases and J gave up 4 bases, with 9 bases separating them. The CDR3 loop spans 12 amino acids. From germline, CDR1 is MDHEN and CDR2 SYDVKM. The CDR3 sequence is CASSAPGYEQYF. The CDR3 coding sequence is TGTGCCAGCAGTGCCCCAGGGTACGAGCAGTACTTC.

The chain uses TRBV6-5 and TRBJ2-1; 7 bases fit TRBD2. CDR1 is MNHEY and CDR2 is SVGAGI in the germline V gene. The CDR3 consists of 14 residues. Trimming took 6 bases from V and 2 from J; bases not matched to a gene: 4. The CDR3 reads CASRPAGPYNEQFF. In nucleotides, the CDR3 is TGTGCCAGCAGGCCAGCGGGGCCCTACAATGAGCAGTTCTTC.

This chain connects TRBV5-3 to TRBJ2-1; TRBD1 matches at 8 bases. TRBV5-3 is classed as an ORF, of uncertain function. This CDR3 contains 16 residues. The ends lost 0 bases at V and 2 bases at J; junction bases unmatched: 4. The chain's CDR3 is CARSLGEDRAYNEQFF. The CDR3 DNA follows: TGTGCCAGAAGCTTGGGAGAGGACAGGGCCTACAATGAGCAGTTCTTC.

V and J are TRBV7-3 and TRBJ2-1; a weak D match, TRBD2 (6 bases). Germline loops: CDR1 SGHTA, CDR2 FQGTGA. The CDR3 is 14 residues long. Trimming removed 1 base from V and 6 bases from J, with 10 bases in between. CDR3 sequence: CASSLKTSSNEQFF. In DNA form, the CDR3 reads TGTGCCAGCAGCTTAAAAACTAGCTCCAATGAGCAGTTCTTC.

This clone was counted once. The chain is built from TRBV12-5 and TRBJ2-1; 9 positions match TRBD1. V lost 6 bases, J lost 0 bases, and 3 bases stayed unmatched. The CDR3 runs to 15 residues. CDR1 and CDR2 from the germline V gene are LGHNT and FRNRAP. DNA for the CDR3: TGTGCTAGTGGCAACAGGGGGCCCTCCTACAATGAGCAGTTCTTC. Amino acid sequence: CASGNRGPSYNEQFF.

The gene calls are TRBV4-2 and TRBJ2-7; 10 bases fit TRBD2. The germline V gene encodes CDR1 LGHNA and CDR2 YNFKEQ. The CDR3 sequence is 16 residues long. The V and J ends lost 1 base and 5 bases, in that order; junction bases with no gene match: 8. CDR3 residues: CASSQAGLAFTHEQYF. The CDR3 DNA reads TGTGCCAGCAGCCAAGCGGGACTAGCGTTCACCCACGAGCAGTACTTC.

This sequence joins TRBV28 and TRBJ1-2; no firm D call. CDR3 length: 14 amino acids. V lost 2 bases and J 1 base, leaving 8 bases between the germline ends. The germline V gene encodes CDR1 MDHEN and CDR2 SYDVKM. The CDR3 region has the DNA TGTGCCAGCAGTTTAACCGAGGATAACTATGGCTACACCTTC. Translation: CASSLTEDNYGYTF.

The rearrangement joins TRBV4-1 to TRBJ2-5, with 10 bases aligning to TRBD1. Germline lookup yields CDR1 MGHRA and CDR2 YSYEKL. The length of the CDR3 is 18 residues. The junction had 11 bases not matched to a gene; V was cut back by 0 bases and J by 4 bases. CDR3 loop: CASSQDREGTGVAETQYF. The CDR3 region has the DNA TGCGCCAGCAGCCAAGATAGGGAAGGGACAGGGGTGGCAGAGACCCAGTACTTC.

The J gene is TRBJ1-3, the V gene TRBV7-3; no firm D call. The CDR3 is 16 residues long. The V and J ends lost 7 bases and 0 bases respectively, with 16 bases between them. The germline V gene encodes CDR1 SGHTA and CDR2 FQGTGA. In DNA form, the CDR3 reads TGTGCCAGCACCCTGGGTGAGGGAAACTCTGGAAACACCATATATTTT. Amino acids: CASTLGEGNSGNTIYF. Variable domain in full (rest from reference TRBV7-3 and TRBJ1-3): GAGVSQTPSNKVTEKGKYVELRCDPISGHTALYWYRQSLGQGPEFLIYFQGTGAADDSGLPNDRFFAVRPEGSVSTLKIQRTERGDSAVYLCASTLGEGNSGNTIYFGEGSWLTVV.

The chain links TRBV9 to TRBJ2-1, with TRBD2 matching over 7 bases. CDR3 length equals 14 residues. Germline values: CDR1 SGDLS, CDR2 YYNGEE. Germline trimming cut 0 bases from V and 10 bases from J; bases unmatched to any gene: 7. The CDR3 region has the DNA TGTGCCAGCAGCGTAGTTGAGGGAGGGGACGAGCAGTTCTTC. Translating it yields CASSVVEGGDEQFF.

V usage is TRBV7-6 and J usage is TRBJ2-7, with TRBD2 matching 9 bases. The CDR3 is 13 amino acids. CDR1 and CDR2 from the germline V gene are SGHVS and FNYEAQ. Unmatched junction bases numbered 3, after V lost 6 bases and J lost 3 bases. The CDR3 loop reads CASSATSGYEQYF. CDR3 sequence (DNA): TGTGCCAGCAGTGCGACTAGCGGCTACGAGCAGTACTTC.